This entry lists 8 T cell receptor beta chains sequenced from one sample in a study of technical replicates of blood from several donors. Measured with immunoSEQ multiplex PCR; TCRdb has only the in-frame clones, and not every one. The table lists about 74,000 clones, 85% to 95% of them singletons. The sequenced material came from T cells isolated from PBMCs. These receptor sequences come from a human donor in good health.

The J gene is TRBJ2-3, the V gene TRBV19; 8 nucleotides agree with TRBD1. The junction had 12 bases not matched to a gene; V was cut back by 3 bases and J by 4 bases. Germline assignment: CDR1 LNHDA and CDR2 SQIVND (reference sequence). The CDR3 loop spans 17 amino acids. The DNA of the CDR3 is TGTGCCAGTAGTATGGATTGGCGAGACAGGGGCTCAGATACGCAGTATTTT. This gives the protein CASSMDWRDRGSDTQYF.

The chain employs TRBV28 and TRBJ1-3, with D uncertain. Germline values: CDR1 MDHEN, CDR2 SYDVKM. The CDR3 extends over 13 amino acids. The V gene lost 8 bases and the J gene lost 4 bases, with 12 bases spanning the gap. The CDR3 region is CASSGFLGNTIYF. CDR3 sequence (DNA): TGTGCCAGCTCGGGTTTCCTCGGAAACACCATATATTTT.

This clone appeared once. The CDR3 spells CASSLVAGQGRYSGANVLTF. The DNA for the CDR3 is TGTGCCAGCAGTTTAGTTGCGGGACAGGGGCGATACTCTGGGGCCAACGTCCTGACTTTC. The chain has TRBV28 and TRBJ2-6, with TRBD1 matching over 10 bases. The germline V gene has CDR1 MDHEN and CDR2 SYDVKM. V shed 2 bases, J shed 0 bases, and the junction held 10 bases outside the gene matches. The CDR3 contains 20 residues.

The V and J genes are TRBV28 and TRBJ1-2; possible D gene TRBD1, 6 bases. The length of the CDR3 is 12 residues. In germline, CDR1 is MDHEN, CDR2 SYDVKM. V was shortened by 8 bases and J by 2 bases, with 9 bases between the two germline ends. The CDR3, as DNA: TGTGCCAGCCTCACAGGGAACTATGGCTACACCTTC. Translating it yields CASLTGNYGYTF.

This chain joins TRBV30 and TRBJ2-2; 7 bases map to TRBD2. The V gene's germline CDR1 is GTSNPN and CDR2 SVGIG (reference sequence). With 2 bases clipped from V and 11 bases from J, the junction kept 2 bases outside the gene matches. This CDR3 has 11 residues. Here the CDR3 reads CAWSRGGELFF. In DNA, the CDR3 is TGTGCCTGGAGTCGCGGGGGAGAGCTGTTTTTT.

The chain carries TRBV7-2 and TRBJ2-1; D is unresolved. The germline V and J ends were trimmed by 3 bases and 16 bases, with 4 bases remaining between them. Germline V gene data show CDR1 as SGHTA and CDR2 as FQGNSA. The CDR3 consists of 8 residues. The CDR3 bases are TGTGCCAGCAGCTTCGTTTTCTTC. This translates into CASSFVFF.

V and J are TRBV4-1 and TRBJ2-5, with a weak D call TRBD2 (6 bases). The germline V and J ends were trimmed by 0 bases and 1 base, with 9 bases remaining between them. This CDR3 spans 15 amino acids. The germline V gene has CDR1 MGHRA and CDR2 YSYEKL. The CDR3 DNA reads TGCGCCAGCAGCCAAGATGGCGGGACCCAAGAGACCCAGTACTTC. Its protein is CASSQDGGTQETQYF.

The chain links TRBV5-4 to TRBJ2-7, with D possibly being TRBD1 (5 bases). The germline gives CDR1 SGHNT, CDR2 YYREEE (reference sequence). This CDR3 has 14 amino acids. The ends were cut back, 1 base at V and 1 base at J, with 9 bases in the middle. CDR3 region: CASSLLQASYEQYF. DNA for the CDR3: TGTGCCAGCAGCTTGCTACAGGCGTCCTACGAGCAGTACTTC.